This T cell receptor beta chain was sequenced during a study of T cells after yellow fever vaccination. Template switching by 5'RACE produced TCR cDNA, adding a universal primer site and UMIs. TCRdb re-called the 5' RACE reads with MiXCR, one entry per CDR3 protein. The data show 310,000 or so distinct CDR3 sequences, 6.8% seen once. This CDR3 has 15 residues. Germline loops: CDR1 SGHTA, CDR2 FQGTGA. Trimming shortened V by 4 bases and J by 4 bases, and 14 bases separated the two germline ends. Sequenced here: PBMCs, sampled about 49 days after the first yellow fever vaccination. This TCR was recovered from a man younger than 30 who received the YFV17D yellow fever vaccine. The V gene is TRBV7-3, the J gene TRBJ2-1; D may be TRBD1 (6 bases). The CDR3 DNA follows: TGTGCCAGCAGCTCCTTTAGGACAGAGTACAATGAGCAGTTCTTC. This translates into CASSSFRTEYNEQFF.